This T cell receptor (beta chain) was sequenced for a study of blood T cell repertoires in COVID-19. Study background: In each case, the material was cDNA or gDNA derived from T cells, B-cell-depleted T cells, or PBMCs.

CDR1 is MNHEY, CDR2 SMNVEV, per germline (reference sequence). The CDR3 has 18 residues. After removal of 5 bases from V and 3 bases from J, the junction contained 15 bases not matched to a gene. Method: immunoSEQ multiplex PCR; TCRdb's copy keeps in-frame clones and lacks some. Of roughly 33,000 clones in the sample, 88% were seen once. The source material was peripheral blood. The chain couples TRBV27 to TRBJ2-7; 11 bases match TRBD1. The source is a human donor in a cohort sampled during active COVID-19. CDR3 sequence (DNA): TGTGCCAGCAGTCGTCAGACCGGGACAGGGGGTATAGGCTACGAGCAGTACTTC. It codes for CASSRQTGTGGIGYEQYF.